Listed here are 10 T cell receptor beta chains from one sample, sequenced in a study of control samples from healthy donors and cancer patients. Only in-frame clones appear in the TCRdb table, and some are missing; sequencing was by immunoSEQ multiplex PCR. The sample comprises about 170,000 clones, roughly 90% of which are singletons, and more than 10% rests with the top ten. The sequenced material came from blood. These receptors were obtained from a young man in good health.

This chain connects TRBV7-7 to TRBJ1-5, with 7 bases fitting TRBD1. Germline loops: CDR1 SSHAT, CDR2 FNYEAQ (reference sequence). The CDR3 sequence is 13 residues long. The V gene end was trimmed by 5 bases and the J gene end by 5 bases; junction bases not matched to a gene: 3. CDR3 in DNA: TGTGCCAGCAGCGTCGGGACAGATCAGCCCCAGCATTTT. It specifies CASSVGTDQPQHF. The variable domain in full, with the rest retrieved from reference TRBV7-7 and TRBJ1-5, is GAGVSQSPRYKVTKRGQDVTLRCDPISSHATLYWYQQALGQGPEFLTYFNYEAQPDKSGLPSDRFSAERPEGSISTLTIQRTEQRDSAMYRCASSVGTDQPQHFGDGTRLSIL.

This rearrangement joins TRBV28 to TRBJ1-3, with no clear D. From germline, CDR1 is MDHEN and CDR2 SYDVKM. With 8 bases removed from V and 2 bases from J, the gap between germline ends came to 7 bases. The CDR3 totals 12 residues. The CDR3 loop is CASCATGNTIYF. The CDR3 nucleotides read TGTGCCAGCTGCGCCACTGGAAACACCATATATTTT.

The J gene is TRBJ2-2, the V gene TRBV11-2, with 12 bases aligning to TRBD1. This CDR3 is built from 16 residues. V was pared by 5 bases and J by 4 bases, with 5 bases of the junction left unmatched. Germline loops: CDR1 SGHAT, CDR2 FQNNGV. CDR3 sequence reads: CASSRDRGLGTGELFF. The CDR3, as DNA: TGTGCCAGCAGCCGGGACAGGGGGCTGGGCACCGGGGAGCTGTTTTTT.

J is TRBJ1-3 and V is TRBV5-5, with a possible D match to TRBD1 (6 bases). Germline V lookup: CDR1 SGHKS, CDR2 YYEKEE (reference sequence). V was clipped by 6 bases and J by 0 bases, with 16 bases between them. The CDR3 runs to 16 residues. DNA for the CDR3: TGTGCCAGCACCAAAGGGGGTTTCAGCTCTGGAAACACCATATATTTT. This translates into CASTKGGFSSGNTIYF.

The chain carries TRBV6-5 and TRBJ1-1; tentative D call: TRBD1 (5 bases). The CDR3 spans 15 residues. In germline, CDR1 is MNHEY, CDR2 SVGAGI. The V end was cut by 8 bases, the J end by 2 bases, with 18 bases between. CDR3 region: CASFQGGRANTEAFF. The CDR3 nucleotides are TGTGCCAGCTTCCAGGGCGGGAGGGCCAACACTGAAGCTTTCTTT.

This rearrangement joins TRBV18 to TRBJ2-3, with 7 bases matching TRBD2. The trim removed 4 bases at V and 5 bases at J, leaving 6 bases unmatched. The CDR3 runs to 14 residues. CDR1 is KGHSH, CDR2 LQKENI, per germline. CDR3 bases: TGTGCCAGCTCACTGAATCGCGGGGGAGATACGCAGTATTTT. This gives the protein CASSLNRGGDTQYF. The variable domain in full, with the rest retrieved from reference TRBV18 and TRBJ2-3, is NAGVMQNPRHLVRRRGQEARLRCSPMKGHSHVYWYRQLPEEGLKFMVYLQKENIIDESGMPKERFSAEFPKEGPSILRIQQVVRGDSAAYFCASSLNRGGDTQYFGPGTRLTVL.

The chain combines TRBV3-1 (or the pseudogene TRBV3-2) with TRBJ1-6, with 12 nucleotides matching TRBD1. Germline trimming cut 6 bases from V and 10 bases from J; bases unmatched to any gene: 7. CDR3 length equals 15 residues. Germline CDR1 is LGHDT and CDR2 is YNNKEL (reference sequence). CDR3 amino acids: CASRPGTGGRSPLHF. Written as DNA, the CDR3 is TGTGCCAGCAGACCCGGGACAGGGGGCCGATCACCCCTCCACTTT.

This clone appeared once. This chain links TRBV28 with TRBJ1-2; D perhaps matches TRBD1 (5 bases). Germline V gene lookup returns CDR1 MDHEN and CDR2 SYDVKM. This CDR3 comprises 15 residues. V was cut by 6 bases and J by 5 bases, with 19 bases left in between. The DNA of the CDR3 is TGTGCCAGCAGAGAGACAACGGGGGGACGGTATGGCTACACCTTC. Residues: CASRETTGGRYGYTF.

This rearrangement joins TRBV27 to TRBJ1-6, with 10 bases fitting TRBD1. The CDR3 runs to 15 residues. J was trimmed by 9 bases and V by 6 bases; bases with no gene match: 8. Germline V gene sequence: CDR1 MNHEY, CDR2 SMNVEV (reference sequence). This CDR3 is CASSTGTGVRSPLHF. The CDR3 DNA sequence: TGTGCCAGCAGCACCGGGACAGGGGTCCGTTCACCCCTCCACTTT.

V and J are TRBV28 and TRBJ1-5; unclear D gene. Trimming took off 3 bases at V and 4 bases at J, with 10 bases between the two ends. Germline loops: CDR1 MDHEN, CDR2 SYDVKM. The CDR3 is made up of 14 amino acids. CDR3 sequence: CASSFGGENQPQHF. CDR3 sequence (DNA): TGTGCCAGCAGTTTCGGCGGAGAAAATCAGCCCCAGCATTTT.